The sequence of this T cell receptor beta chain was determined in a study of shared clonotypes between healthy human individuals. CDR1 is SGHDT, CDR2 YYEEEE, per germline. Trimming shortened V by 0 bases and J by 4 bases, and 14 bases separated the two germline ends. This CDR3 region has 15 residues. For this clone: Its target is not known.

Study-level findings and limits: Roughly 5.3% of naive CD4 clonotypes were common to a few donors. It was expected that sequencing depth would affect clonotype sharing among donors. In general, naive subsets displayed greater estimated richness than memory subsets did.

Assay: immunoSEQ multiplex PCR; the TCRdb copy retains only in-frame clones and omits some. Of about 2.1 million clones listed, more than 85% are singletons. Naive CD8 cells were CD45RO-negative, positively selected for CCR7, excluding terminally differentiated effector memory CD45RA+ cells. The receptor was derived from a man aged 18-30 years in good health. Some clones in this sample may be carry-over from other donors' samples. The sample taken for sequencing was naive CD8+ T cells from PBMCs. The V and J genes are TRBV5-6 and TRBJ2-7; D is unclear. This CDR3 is CASSLVGSERYEQYF. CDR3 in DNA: TGTGCCAGCAGCTTGGTCGGCAGCGAACGATACGAGCAGTACTTC.